This entry lists 20 T cell receptor beta chains sequenced from one sample in a study of T cell changes during pregnancy in multiple sclerosis. The protocol was immunoSEQ multiplex PCR, while the TCRdb copy is restricted to in-frame clones and leaves out a portion. The sample comprises 73,000 or so clones, 85% to 90% of which are singletons, and over 7.5% rests with the top ten. Sequenced material: peripheral blood, taken after pregnancy. The receptors stem from a female donor in good health, enrolled as a control in a pregnancy study.

This chain links TRBV5-1 with TRBJ2-5; TRBD2 is a possible D gene (6 bases). Between the trimmed V and J ends, which lost 4 bases and 2 bases, there was a span of 15 bases. CDR1 and CDR2 (germline): SGHRS, YFSETQ. The CDR3 spans 15 residues. The CDR3 DNA reads TGCGCCAGCAGCGGGGAGACTAGTTGGCAAGAGACCCAGTACTTC. This sequence encodes CASSGETSWQETQYF.

The V and J genes are TRBV7-2 and TRBJ1-4; tentatively, D is TRBD1 (5 bases). CDR3 length: 13 residues. The V gene lost 3 bases and the J gene lost 4 bases, with 6 bases spanning the gap. The germline V gene encodes CDR1 SGHTA and CDR2 FQGNSA. CDR3 protein: CASSFRGNEKLFF. CDR3 nucleotide sequence: TGTGCCAGCAGCTTTAGGGGTAATGAAAAACTGTTTTTT.

The rearrangement joins TRBV7-9 to TRBJ1-5, with 10 nucleotides matching TRBD1. CDR3 length: 17 residues. Germline lookup yields CDR1 SEHNR and CDR2 FQNEAQ (reference sequence). With V trimmed by 3 bases and J by 2 bases, 7 bases remained unmatched. The CDR3 is CASSFSGQGGGNQPQHF. CDR3 bases: TGTGCCAGCAGCTTCAGCGGACAGGGGGGGGGCAATCAGCCCCAGCATTTT. Variable domain in full (rest from reference TRBV7-9 and TRBJ1-5): DTGVSQNPRHKITKRGQNVTFRCDPISEHNRLYWYRQTLGQGPEFLTYFQNEAQLEKSRLLSDRFSAERPKGSFSTLEIQRTEQGDSAMYLCASSFSGQGGGNQPQHFGDGTRLSIL.

This clone was observed a handful of times. V is TRBV19 and J is TRBJ1-1; possible D gene TRBD1, 5 bases. CDR3 size: 15 residues. The V end was cut by 6 bases, the J end by 5 bases, with 19 bases between. The germline gives CDR1 LNHDA, CDR2 SQIVND (reference sequence). The CDR3 here is CASRARAALGTEAFF. The CDR3, as DNA: TGTGCCAGTAGAGCCAGGGCGGCCCTTGGGACTGAAGCTTTCTTT.

The V and J genes are TRBV29-1 and TRBJ1-1, with D unresolved. Trimming stripped 4 bases from V and 4 bases from J, with 10 bases between. Germline CDR1 SQVTM, CDR2 ANQGSEA. The CDR3 runs 12 residues. CDR3 coding DNA: TGCAGCGTTGTTAACAGTGCCACTGAAGCTTTCTTT. Translating it yields CSVVNSATEAFF. Variable domain in full (rest from reference TRBV29-1 and TRBJ1-1): SAVISQKPSRDICQRGTSLTIQCQVDSQVTMMFWYRQQPGQSLTLIATANQGSEATYESGFVIDKFPISRPNLTFSTLTVSNMSPEDSSIYLCSVVNSATEAFFGQGTRLTVV.

Details on this clone: The sample carries other DNA sequences with the same CDR3. The gene calls are TRBV29-1 and TRBJ2-1; D gene uncertain. The length of the CDR3 is 12 residues. CDR1 and CDR2 from the germline V gene are SQVTM and ANQGSEA. Deletions cut 3 bases from V and 0 bases from J, with 3 bases between. CDR3 sequence: CSVDRSYNEQFF. DNA of the CDR3: TGCAGCGTTGACCGCTCCTACAATGAGCAGTTCTTC.

This clone showed up just once. The genes are TRBV29-1 and TRBJ2-2; TRBD2 is a possible D gene (5 bases). Germline V CDR1 and CDR2: SQVTM, ANQGSEA. Trimming took off 7 bases at V and 0 bases at J, with 12 bases between the two ends. The CDR3 length is 14 residues. The DNA for the CDR3 is TGCAGCGCCAGTCCCGGGGCGAACACCGGGGAGCTGTTTTTT. It codes for CSASPGANTGELFF.

The chain has TRBV5-6 and TRBJ1-2; D may be TRBD1 (6 bases). V was trimmed by 3 bases and J by 7 bases, leaving 10 bases between them. CDR3 length: 12 residues. CDR1 and CDR2 from the germline V gene are SGHDT and YYEEEE. The CDR3 DNA reads TGTGCCAGCAGCTCACAGGGACGTGGCTACACCTTC. Amino acid sequence: CASSSQGRGYTF. The full variable domain, completed using reference TRBV5-6 and TRBJ1-2, is DAGVTQSPTHLIKTRGQQVTLRCSPKSGHDTVSWYQQALGQGPQFIFQYYEEEERQRGNFPDRFSGHQFPNYSSELNVNALLLGDSALYLCASSSQGRGYTFGSGTRLTVV.

This chain uses TRBV5-5 with TRBJ1-4, with no clear D. This CDR3 spans 16 amino acids. Trimming shortened V by 1 base and J by 7 bases, and 17 bases separated the two germline ends. Germline loops: CDR1 SGHKS, CDR2 YYEKEE (reference sequence). The CDR3 here is CASSLLRIRQREKLFF. The DNA for the CDR3 is TGTGCCAGCAGCTTGCTACGGATCCGGCAGCGTGAAAAACTGTTTTTT. The entire variable domain, with the rest obtained from reference TRBV5-5 and TRBJ1-4, is as follows: DAGVTQSPTHLIKTRGQQVTLRCSPISGHKSVSWYQQVLGQGPQFIFQYYEKEERGRGNFPDRFSARQFPNYSSELNVNALLLGDSALYLCASSLLRIRQREKLFFGSGTQLSVL.

V and J are TRBV7-9 and TRBJ1-1, with 9 nucleotides matching TRBD1. Trimming cost V 5 bases and J 3 bases; bases outside gene matches: 7. Germline values: CDR1 SEHNR, CDR2 FQNEAQ (reference sequence). This CDR3 is 15 amino acids long. CDR3 coding DNA: TGTGCCAGCAGCCCACAACAGGGGGCACACACTGAAGCTTTCTTT. Translating it yields CASSPQQGAHTEAFF.

This chain uses TRBV9 with TRBJ1-4; D is undetermined. V was cut by 4 bases and J by 7 bases, with 11 bases left in between. The CDR3 contains 13 residues. Germline CDR1 and CDR2: SGDLS and YYNGEE. CDR3 loop: CASSIGPGEKLFF. The DNA for the CDR3 is TGTGCCAGCAGCATAGGGCCGGGTGAAAAACTGTTTTTT.

This chain connects TRBV9 to TRBJ1-2; 11 nucleotides match TRBD1. The CDR3 consists of 15 residues. The germline gives CDR1 SGDLS, CDR2 YYNGEE. J lost 4 bases, V lost 3 bases, and 5 bases had no gene match. The CDR3 loop is CASSESGTGGYGYTF. CDR3 DNA sequence: TGTGCCAGCAGCGAATCCGGGACAGGGGGCTATGGCTACACCTTC.

The V gene is TRBV2, the J gene TRBJ1-4; 9 bases are shared with TRBD1. With 6 bases clipped from V and 8 bases from J, the junction kept 10 bases outside the gene matches. This CDR3 is 15 amino acids long. Germline CDR1 SNHLY, CDR2 FYNNEI. The CDR3, as DNA: TGTGCCAGCAGCACCGACAGGGGGATAGGGGAAAAACTGTTTTTT. It encodes CASSTDRGIGEKLFF.

This clone appeared once. The V call is TRBV27, the J call TRBJ2-3; D perhaps matches TRBD2 (6 bases). CDR1 is MNHEY, CDR2 SMNVEV, per germline (reference sequence). The V end lost 6 bases, the J end lost 6 bases, and 19 bases lay between the germline ends. The length of the CDR3 is 15 residues. CDR3 in amino acids: CASRVIVGSMDTQYF. DNA of the CDR3: TGTGCCAGCAGAGTTATAGTCGGGAGTATGGATACGCAGTATTTT.

CDR3 sequence: CSVEGTGLNTIYF. CDR3 nucleotide sequence: TGCAGCGTTGAGGGGACAGGGCTTAACACCATATATTTT. The rearrangement links TRBV29-1 to TRBJ1-3; 9 bases fit TRBD1. CDR3 size: 13 residues. V dropped 3 bases and J dropped 7; count of bases not matched to a gene: 4. From germline, CDR1 is SQVTM and CDR2 ANQGSEA.

The chain carries TRBV5-1 and TRBJ2-3, with D perhaps TRBD2 (5 bases). This CDR3 spans 15 amino acids. The ends were cut back, 7 bases at V and 3 bases at J, with 18 bases in the middle. The germline V gene has CDR1 SGHRS and CDR2 YFSETQ. CDR3 region: CASRSAGVPTDTQYF. CDR3 bases: TGCGCCAGCCGCAGCGCCGGGGTCCCAACAGATACGCAGTATTTT.

This clone appeared once. V is TRBV30 and J is TRBJ1-5; 9 nucleotides align to TRBD1. The trim removed 1 base at V and 7 bases at J, leaving 5 bases unmatched. CDR1 GTSNPN and CDR2 SVGIG come from the germline V gene (reference sequence). CDR3 length: 14 amino acids. The CDR3 loop reads CAWSGTGGGQPQHF. CDR3 DNA sequence: TGTGCCTGGAGTGGTACAGGGGGCGGCCAGCCCCAGCATTTT. Based on the CDR3 plus reference TRBV30 and TRBJ1-5, the full variable domain is SQTIHQWPATLVQPVGSPLSLECTVEGTSNPNLYWYRQAAGRGLQLLFYSVGIGQISSEVPQNLSASRPQDRQFILSSKKLLLSDSGFYLCAWSGTGGGQPQHFGDGTRLSIL.

This clone was picked up one time. The chain carries TRBV2 and TRBJ2-5; D possibly corresponds to TRBD1 (5 bases). The CDR3 is made up of 13 amino acids. Germline CDR1 reads SNHLY; CDR2 reads FYNNEI. With 4 bases removed from V and 1 base from J, the gap between germline ends came to 7 bases. CDR3 loop: CASSGGSQETQYF. The CDR3 DNA follows: TGTGCCAGCAGTGGGGGCAGCCAAGAGACCCAGTACTTC.

V is TRBV29-1 and J is TRBJ2-1, with 7 bases matching TRBD2. With 3 bases clipped from V and 2 bases from J, the junction kept 7 bases outside the gene matches. The CDR3 is 15 residues long. The germline V gene encodes CDR1 SQVTM and CDR2 ANQGSEA. CDR3 nucleotides: TGCAGCGTTGACCGTCTAGCGGTCACCTACAATGAGCAGTTCTTC. Its translation is CSVDRLAVTYNEQFF.

This clone was detected once. The chain has TRBV30 and TRBJ2-3; the D is unclear. This CDR3 spans 11 amino acids. CDR1 and CDR2 from the germline V gene are GTSNPN and SVGIG (reference sequence). Trimming took 4 bases from V and 3 from J, leaving 5 bases between them. The DNA of the CDR3 is TGTGCCTGGAAGAGGACAGATACGCAGTATTTT. Amino acids: CAWKRTDTQYF.